This entry describes one TCR beta chain. What it binds is unknown. CDR3 length: 15 amino acids. Germline CDR1 reads WNHNN; CDR2 reads SYGVQD (reference sequence). V dropped 2 bases and J dropped 0 bases, with 8 bases sitting between them. The data belong to a study of OX40 agonist ivuxolimab in advanced cancers. Study-level results: Researchers did not establish what antigens the expanded peripheral T cells target.

Data came from immunoSEQ multiplex PCR; TCRdb stores just in-frame clones and leaves some out. This sample has 60,000 to 75,000 clones, with approximately 88% found just once. This chain joins TRBV10-1 and TRBJ2-4, with a tentative D call TRBD1 (5 bases). This TCR derives from an adult with an advanced solid tumor such as melanoma, head and neck, liver or kidney cancer. Here the sequenced sample was CD4+ or CD8+ T cells sorted from blood, taken in a trial of the OX40 agonist ivuxolimab. The CDR3 loop is CASSEGALAKNIQYF. DNA of the CDR3: TGCGCCAGCAGTGAGGGGGCCCTAGCCAAAAACATTCAGTACTTC.